The TCR beta chain described here comes from a study of patients and donors after allogeneic stem cell transplantation. TCRdb re-called the RT-PCR reads with MiXCR, one entry per CDR3 protein. The sample consists of about a million distinct CDR3 sequences, about a sixth of them appearing once. Germline CDR1 SGHDT, CDR2 YYEEEE. V dropped 4 bases and J dropped 8; count of bases not matched to a gene: 16. The CDR3 runs 17 residues. The clonotype was recovered from a human donor who was either an allogeneic HSCT recipient or a stem cell or donor lymphocyte infusion donor (not recorded which). It is not recorded whose cells these are; they may come from a transplant donor. This chain links TRBV5-6 with TRBJ1-2; TRBD1 agrees at 11 bases. Sequenced input: blood, either unsorted or a sorted T cell fraction (not recorded which). This CDR3 reads CASSSGRDRGWSIGYTF. The CDR3 DNA is TGTGCCAGCAGCAGTGGCCGGGACAGGGGGTGGTCGATCGGCTACACCTTC.